A few counts support the clone carrying this T cell receptor (beta chain). These data belong to a study of OX40 agonist ivuxolimab in advanced cancers. Unmatched junction bases numbered 6, after V lost 0 bases and J lost 4 bases. Germline values: CDR1 MGHRA, CDR2 YSYEKL. CDR3 length: 16 residues. TCRdb keeps only in-frame clones here, not all; method: immunoSEQ multiplex PCR. The sample records some 25,000 clones, approximately 83% being singletons. The TCR originated in an adult with an advanced solid tumor such as melanoma, head and neck, liver or kidney cancer. The chain recombines TRBV4-1 with TRBJ2-1; TRBD1 agrees at 7 bases. The sample consisted of CD4+ or CD8+ T cells sorted from blood, taken in a trial of the OX40 agonist ivuxolimab. CDR3 in amino acids: CASSQEDRVDYNEQFF. The CDR3, as DNA: TGCGCCAGCAGCCAAGAAGACAGGGTAGATTACAATGAGCAGTTCTTC.